The sequence of this T cell receptor beta chain was determined in a study of blood T cells in healthy people across ages. Study at large: Per two T cells, template switching captured roughly one barcoded beta molecule. Study conclusions and caveats: Unsorted PBMCs ruled out conclusive naive versus antigen-experienced comparison. The authors considered diversity estimates from one million T cells to be underestimates.

Total RNA, at least 6 micrograms per sample, was extracted from PBMCs. This clonotype appeared many times. Its target is unknown. The authors ran a second PCR of about 6 to 11 cycles using a sample-barcoded 5' primer and a J-beta primer mix. TCRdb itself ran the 5' RACE reads through MiXCR, one entry per CDR3 protein. The table shows some 900,000 distinct CDR3 sequences, with under 35% occurring only once. Sequenced material: blood. The sequence came from a woman at least 80 years old in good health.

The CDR3 is CASSRRASGGSSTDTQYF. In DNA form, the CDR3 reads TGTGCCAGCAGCCGGAGGGCTAGCGGGGGATCTAGCACAGATACGCAGTATTTT. The chain joins TRBV11-2 to TRBJ2-3; 10 bases fit TRBD2. V was pared by 5 bases and J by 0 bases, with 11 bases of the junction left unmatched. CDR1 and CDR2 (germline): SGHAT, FQNNGV. There are 18 residues in the CDR3.